The 25 T cell receptor beta chains reported below all come from one sample, sequenced in a study of beta chain features in type 1 diabetes (dated by TCRdb to the late 2010s). Broader findings and caveats from the paper: In all four CD4+ subsets, TCRB CDR3 length was moderately but significantly shorter in type 1 diabetes patients.

These TCRs are of unknown antigen specificity. Library preparation was by the immunoSEQ multiplex PCR assay. The entire isolated RNA was reverse transcribed using the High Capacity cDNA Reverse Transcription Kit, and thus expressed TCRB transcripts were sequenced. This is the immuneACCESS table as TCRdb keeps it, with only in-frame sequences that have V and J called. A part of the clones is gone; compared with another copy, unresolved V genes explain less than half, and the rest is unexplained. The sample table lists a few hundred thousand clones, around 13% of them with a count of one. 0.01% of the sample is taken by the ten largest. The sequencing sample was made of naive CD4+ T cells from blood. This sample's cell subset or site label indicates: true naive CD4+ T cells. Receptors were obtained from a woman under 30 with type 1 diabetes.

This clone was found a few times. This chain connects TRBV4-1 to TRBJ2-7; 13 nucleotides line up with TRBD2. The CDR3 is made up of 15 amino acids. The V gene's germline CDR1 is MGHRA and CDR2 YSYEKL. The V segment lost 2 bases and the J segment 2 bases; nucleotides outside the gene matches: 0. In DNA form, the CDR3 reads TGCGCCAGCAGCCAAACTAGCGGGAGGGCCTACGAGCAGTACTTC. It encodes CASSQTSGRAYEQYF.

The chain uses TRBV14 and TRBJ2-5, with D maybe TRBD1 (6 bases). With 0 bases removed from V and 4 bases from J, the gap between germline ends came to 15 bases. Germline V lookup: CDR1 SGHDN, CDR2 FVKESK. This CDR3 has 16 residues. CDR3 DNA: TGTGCCAGCAGCCAAGATCGGGACAACCGGCGAGAGACCCAGTACTTC. Amino acid sequence: CASSQDRDNRRETQYF. The variable domain in full, with the rest retrieved from reference TRBV14 and TRBJ2-5, is EAGVTQFPSHSVIEKGQTVTLRCDPISGHDNLYWYRRVMGKEIKFLLHFVKESKQDESGMPNNRFLAERTGGTYSTLKVQPAELEDSGVYFCASSQDRDNRRETQYFGPGTRLLVL.

This clone has a handful of counts. The rearrangement uses TRBV4-1 and TRBJ2-7; D unresolved. The CDR3 extends over 12 amino acids. The V end was cut by 0 bases, the J end by 4 bases, with 4 bases between. Germline loops: CDR1 MGHRA, CDR2 YSYEKL. The CDR3 nucleotides read TGCGCCAGCAGCCAAGATCTTTACGAGCAGTACTTC. It yields the protein CASSQDLYEQYF.

The chain recombines TRBV7-9 with TRBJ1-1, with D possibly matching TRBD1 (5 bases). The germline gives CDR1 SEHNR, CDR2 FQNEAQ (reference sequence). The CDR3 covers 13 residues. The V gene lost 11 bases and the J gene lost 1 base, with 14 bases spanning the gap. CDR3 DNA: TGTGCCGGGTGGGGGGGGTGGAACACTGAAGCTTTCTTT. Its translation: CAGWGGWNTEAFF.

The rearrangement uses TRBV7-2 and TRBJ2-3, with 7 bases lining up with TRBD2. The CDR3 is made up of 13 amino acids. After removal of 8 bases from V and 0 bases from J, the junction contained 2 bases not matched to a gene. In germline, CDR1 is SGHTA, CDR2 FQGNSA. CDR3 residues: CASHSGSTDTQYF. The DNA for the CDR3 is TGTGCCAGCCATAGCGGGAGCACAGATACGCAGTATTTT.

The sample holds a few counts of this clone. The chain links TRBV28 to TRBJ2-1; 10 bases agree with TRBD2. Trimming removed 3 bases from V and 4 bases from J; junction bases left unmatched: 3. Germline assignment: CDR1 MDHEN and CDR2 SYDVKM. CDR3 length equals 15 residues. CDR3 protein: CASSLGTSVYNEQFF. CDR3 in DNA: TGTGCCAGCAGTTTGGGGACTAGCGTATACAATGAGCAGTTCTTC.

This clone occurred a few times. The genes are TRBV6-5 and TRBJ2-5; no definite D call. Trimming left V 5 bases short and J 4 bases short, with 8 bases between. The CDR3 runs 12 residues. Germline CDR1 and CDR2: MNHEY and SVGAGI. CDR3 nucleotides: TGTGCCAGCAGTCCCCGGAGAGAGACCCAGTACTTC. Residues: CASSPRRETQYF.

This chain joins TRBV4-3 and TRBJ2-1; D remains ambiguous. The CDR3 totals 16 residues. Germline V CDR1 and CDR2: LGHNA, YSLEER. V was pared by 0 bases and J by 0 bases, with 9 bases between. As DNA, the CDR3 is TGCGCCAGCAGCCAAGATACAGCCGGCTCCTACAATGAGCAGTTCTTC. Encoded protein: CASSQDTAGSYNEQFF.

The J gene is TRBJ2-1, the V gene TRBV11-3, with 7 bases that match TRBD2. V trimming: 7 bases; J trimming: 0 bases; junction bases outside the gene matches: 9. The germline V gene has CDR1 SGHNT and CDR2 YENEEA. The CDR3 runs to 16 residues. CDR3 DNA sequence: TGTGCCAGCACCACAACTAGCGCCAGCTCCTACAATGAGCAGTTCTTC. Protein product: CASTTTSASSYNEQFF.

V and J are TRBV4-3 and TRBJ1-2, with 8 bases identical to TRBD1. Germline trimming cut 3 bases from V and 7 bases from J; bases unmatched to any gene: 7. The CDR3 contains 14 residues. Germline V lookup: CDR1 LGHNA, CDR2 YSLEER. In DNA, the CDR3 is TGCGCCAGCAGCCACAGGGGGCTCGGTGGTGGCTACACCTTC. Encoded protein: CASSHRGLGGGYTF.

The chain uses TRBV5-1 and TRBJ1-1; no firm D call. This CDR3 has 13 amino acids. From germline, CDR1 is SGHRS and CDR2 YFSETQ. With 5 bases removed from V and 8 bases from J, the gap between germline ends came to 16 bases. The chain's CDR3 is CASRMVIAEEAFF. The CDR3, as DNA: TGCGCCAGCAGGATGGTAATCGCGGAGGAAGCTTTCTTT.

This clone was observed a few times. The chain is built from TRBV7-8 and TRBJ2-7; D not resolved. The CDR3 length is 14 residues. Between the trimmed V and J ends, which lost 2 bases and 0 bases, there was a span of 8 bases. The germline gives CDR1 SGHVS, CDR2 FQNEAQ. The CDR3 sequence: CASSLQRHSYEQYF. In nucleotides, the CDR3 is TGTGCCAGCAGCTTACAGAGACACTCCTACGAGCAGTACTTC.

The sample holds a few counts of this clone. This chain uses TRBV7-2 with TRBJ2-3, with D possibly matching TRBD2 (5 bases). With 5 bases removed from V and 0 bases from J, the gap between germline ends came to 12 bases. The CDR3 runs to 15 residues. Germline V gives CDR1 SGHTA, CDR2 FQGNSA. CDR3 sequence reads: CASSLLVSSTDTQYF. The CDR3 region has the DNA TGTGCCAGCAGCCTACTAGTGTCTAGCACAGATACGCAGTATTTT.

There are a few counts of this clone. The chain carries TRBV28 and TRBJ2-5; the D is unclear. This CDR3 is built from 13 residues. The V gene's germline CDR1 is MDHEN and CDR2 SYDVKM. The ends were cut back, 10 bases at V and 2 bases at J, with 14 bases in the middle. The CDR3, as DNA: TGTGCCACCAGCCGGGTCCCGCAAGAGACCCAGTACTTC. It codes for CATSRVPQETQYF.

As DNA, the CDR3 is TGTGCCAGCTCACCGGCTAGCGGGACCGCAGATACGCAGTATTTT. This sequence encodes CASSPASGTADTQYF. The chain recombines TRBV18 with TRBJ2-3; TRBD2 agrees at 9 bases. This CDR3 comprises 15 residues. Trimming at V came to 3 bases and at J to 4 bases, leaving 5 bases not matched to a gene. CDR1 and CDR2 from the germline V gene are KGHSH and LQKENI.

V gene TRBV5-5 combines with J gene TRBJ2-7, with 10 bases aligning to TRBD2. This CDR3 has 15 residues. The V segment lost 4 bases and the J segment 1 base; nucleotides outside the gene matches: 5. Germline-derived CDR1 and CDR2 are SGHKS and YYEKEE (reference sequence). The CDR3 sequence is CASSILAGSSYEQYF. In DNA form, the CDR3 reads TGTGCCAGCAGCATACTAGCGGGGTCGTCCTACGAGCAGTACTTC.

This clone was seen more than once but under ten times. The gene calls are TRBV6-6 and TRBJ2-3; D not certain. V was clipped by 6 bases and J by 2 bases, with 6 bases between them. This CDR3 has 12 amino acids. From germline, CDR1 is MNHNY and CDR2 SVGAGI (reference sequence). For the CDR3, the DNA is TGTGCCAGCAGGACACTCACAGATACGCAGTATTTT. Amino acids: CASRTLTDTQYF.

The chain carries TRBV10-3 and TRBJ1-2; 7 bases fit TRBD1. Germline CDR1 ENHRY, CDR2 SYGVKD. The CDR3 length is 14 residues. V dropped 10 bases and J dropped 5; count of bases not matched to a gene: 13. CDR3 coding DNA: TGTGCCACCAGAAGCGGACAGGCCGAATATGGCTACACCTTC. Protein: CATRSGQAEYGYTF.

The chain is built from TRBV5-5 and TRBJ2-7; TRBD1 matches 7 bases. The CDR3 is 12 residues long. With V trimmed by 7 bases and J by 5 bases, 6 bases remained unmatched. The V gene's germline CDR1 is SGHKS and CDR2 YYEKEE (reference sequence). CDR3 DNA: TGTGCCAGCGCGACAGGGATCCACGAGCAGTACTTC. It encodes CASATGIHEQYF.

This sequence joins TRBV18 and TRBJ2-1; 10 bases fit TRBD1. CDR3 size: 14 residues. Germline CDR1 KGHSH, CDR2 LQKENI. The junction had 4 bases not matched to a gene; V was cut back by 4 bases and J by 7 bases. The CDR3 reads CASSRDRGPNEQFF. Written as DNA, the CDR3 is TGTGCCAGCTCACGGGACAGGGGACCGAATGAGCAGTTCTTC.

V is TRBV5-1 and J is TRBJ2-1; no clear D. The germline V and J ends were trimmed by 4 bases and 1 base, with 15 bases remaining between them. Germline V lookup: CDR1 SGHRS, CDR2 YFSETQ. The CDR3 is 16 amino acids. CDR3 in DNA: TGCGCCAGCAGCCAATTAACAAAGAGGTCCTACAATGAGCAGTTCTTC. Its protein is CASSQLTKRSYNEQFF.

The chain couples TRBV23-1 to TRBJ2-1; D gene unclear. TRBV23-1 is noted as an ORF with a role that remains uncertain. Between the trimmed V and J ends, which lost 1 base and 1 base, there was a span of 14 bases. This CDR3 region has 17 residues. In DNA, the CDR3 is TGCGCCAGCAGTCAATATCAGGCGTCCTATTCCTACAATGAGCAGTTCTTC. Encoded protein: CASSQYQASYSYNEQFF.

The chain combines TRBV28 with TRBJ2-5, with 9 bases aligning to TRBD2. This CDR3 region has 15 residues. The J segment lost 5 bases and the V segment lost 3 bases, leaving 7 bases of the junction unmatched. Germline V CDR1 and CDR2: MDHEN, SYDVKM. The DNA of the CDR3 is TGTGCCAGCAGTTTTCAAGTAGCGGGAGACGAGACCCAGTACTTC. This translates into CASSFQVAGDETQYF.

This clone was observed a handful of times. The J gene is TRBJ2-6, the V gene TRBV28; 7 positions match TRBD1. The J segment lost 4 bases and the V segment lost 7 bases, leaving 10 bases of the junction unmatched. Germline CDR1 is MDHEN and CDR2 is SYDVKM. This CDR3 has 16 amino acids. The CDR3 region is CASIPGQSGGANVLTF. The CDR3, as DNA: TGTGCCAGCATACCGGGACAGTCCGGCGGGGCCAACGTCCTGACTTTC. Drawing the rest from reference TRBV28 and TRBJ2-6, the complete variable domain is DVKVTQSSRYLVKRTGEKVFLECVQDMDHENMFWYRQDPGLGLRLIYFSYDVKMKEKGDIPEGYSVSREKKERFSLILESASTNQTSMYLCASIPGQSGGANVLTFGAGSRLTVL.

A few counts support this clone. The genes are TRBV9 and TRBJ2-7; TRBD2 agrees at 8 bases. CDR3 size: 15 residues. CDR1 SGDLS and CDR2 YYNGEE come from the germline V gene. V trimming: 5 bases; J trimming: 2 bases; junction bases outside the gene matches: 9. For the CDR3, the DNA is TGTGCCAGCAGTCCAGCGGGAGCATTTACCTACGAGCAGTACTTC. Protein: CASSPAGAFTYEQYF. The full variable domain, rest sourced from reference TRBV9 and TRBJ2-7, is DSGVTQTPKHLITATGQRVTLRCSPRSGDLSVYWYQQSLDQGLQFLIQYYNGEERAKGNILERFSAQQFPDLHSELNLSSLELGDSALYFCASSPAGAFTYEQYFGPGTRLTVT.